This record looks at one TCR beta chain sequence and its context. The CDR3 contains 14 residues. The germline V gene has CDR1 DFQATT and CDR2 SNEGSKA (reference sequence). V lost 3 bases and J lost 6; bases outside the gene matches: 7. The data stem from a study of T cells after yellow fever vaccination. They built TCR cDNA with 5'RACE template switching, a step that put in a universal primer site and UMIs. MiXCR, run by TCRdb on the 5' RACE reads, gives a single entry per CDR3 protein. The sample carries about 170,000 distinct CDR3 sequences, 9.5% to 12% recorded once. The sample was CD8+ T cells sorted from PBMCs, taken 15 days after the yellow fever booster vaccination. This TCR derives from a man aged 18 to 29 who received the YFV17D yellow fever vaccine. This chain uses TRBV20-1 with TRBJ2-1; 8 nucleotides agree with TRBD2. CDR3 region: CSASPAGDVNEQFF. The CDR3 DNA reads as TGCAGTGCTAGCCCAGCGGGGGACGTCAATGAGCAGTTCTTC.